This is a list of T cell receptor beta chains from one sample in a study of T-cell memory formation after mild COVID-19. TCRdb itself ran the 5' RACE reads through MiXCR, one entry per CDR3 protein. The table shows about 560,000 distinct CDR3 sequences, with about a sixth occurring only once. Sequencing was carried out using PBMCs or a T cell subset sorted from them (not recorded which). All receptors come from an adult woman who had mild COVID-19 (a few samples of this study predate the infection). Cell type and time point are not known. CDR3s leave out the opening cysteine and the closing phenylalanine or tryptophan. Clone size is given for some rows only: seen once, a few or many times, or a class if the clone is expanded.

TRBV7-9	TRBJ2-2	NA	AGGSANTGELF
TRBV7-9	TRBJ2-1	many	ASSLVRGSYNEQF
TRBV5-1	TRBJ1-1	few	ASSLERGLTNTEAF
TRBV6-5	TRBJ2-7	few	ASSPRGPLLDEQY
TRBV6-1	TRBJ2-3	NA	ASSELGAGTSGTDTQY
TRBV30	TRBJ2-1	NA	ASGGSRSSSYNEQF
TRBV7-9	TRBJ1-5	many	ASSLALNQPQH
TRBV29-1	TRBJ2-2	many	SVERDTNTGELF
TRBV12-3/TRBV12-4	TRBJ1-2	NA	ASSSTGKNSGYT
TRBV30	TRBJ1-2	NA	AWERGLPYGYT
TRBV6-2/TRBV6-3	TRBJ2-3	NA	ASSYPGKTSGRPDTQY
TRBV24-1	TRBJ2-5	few	ATSDGGVETQY
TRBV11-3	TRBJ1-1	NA	ASSAPAEGGTEAF
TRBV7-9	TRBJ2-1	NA	ASSSSVGDEQF
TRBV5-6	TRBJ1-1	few	ASSLGLWAVEAF
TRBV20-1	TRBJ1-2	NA	SAREGLNYGYT
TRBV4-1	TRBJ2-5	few	ASSRQGAEETQY
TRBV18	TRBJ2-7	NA	ASSPGPVGNSYEQY
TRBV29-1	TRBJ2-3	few	SAEGAPGTDTQY
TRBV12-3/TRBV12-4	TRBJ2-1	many	ASSLAQGATYNEQF
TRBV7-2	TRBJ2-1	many	ASSSPPNGQF
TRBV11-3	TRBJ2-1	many	ASSTGFRTDNEQF
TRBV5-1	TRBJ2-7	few	ASSLDQLLGYEQY
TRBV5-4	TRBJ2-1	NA	ASSLGKWVRIQNEQF
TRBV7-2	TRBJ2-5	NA	ASSLEGGTRGTQY
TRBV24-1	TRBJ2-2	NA	ATADRRGGELF
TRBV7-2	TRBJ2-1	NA	ASSFASGGTYNEQF
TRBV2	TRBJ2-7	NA	ASSGQIHEQY